This note documents a single T cell receptor beta chain sequence. The entry originates in a study of OX40 agonist ivuxolimab in advanced cancers. Some clones are missing from TCRdb's copy, which holds only in-frame ones; the method was immunoSEQ multiplex PCR. The sample includes approximately 120,000 clones, 85% to 95% of them seen just once. Trimming shortened V by 7 bases and J by 3 bases, and 12 bases separated the two germline ends. Germline-derived CDR1 and CDR2 are MNHEY and SVGAGI. The CDR3 sequence is 13 residues long. The source was CD4+ or CD8+ T cells sorted from blood, collected in a trial of the OX40 agonist ivuxolimab. The sequence was obtained from an adult with an advanced solid tumor such as melanoma, head and neck, liver or kidney cancer. The chain uses TRBV6-5 and TRBJ1-1; D ambiguous. The CDR3 sequence is CASNYRMDTEAFF. The CDR3 coding sequence is TGTGCCAGCAATTATCGGATGGACACTGAAGCTTTCTTT.